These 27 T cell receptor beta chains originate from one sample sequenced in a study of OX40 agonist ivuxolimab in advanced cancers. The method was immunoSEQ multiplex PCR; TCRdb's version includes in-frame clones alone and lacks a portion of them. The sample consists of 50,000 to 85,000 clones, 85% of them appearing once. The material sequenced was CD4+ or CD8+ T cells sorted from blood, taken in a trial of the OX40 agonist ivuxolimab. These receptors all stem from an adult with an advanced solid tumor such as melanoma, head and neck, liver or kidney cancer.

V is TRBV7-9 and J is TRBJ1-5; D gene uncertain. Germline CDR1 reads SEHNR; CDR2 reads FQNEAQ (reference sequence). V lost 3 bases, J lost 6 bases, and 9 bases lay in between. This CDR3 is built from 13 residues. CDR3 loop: CASSFGLGQPQHF. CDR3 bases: TGTGCCAGCAGCTTCGGTTTGGGTCAGCCCCAGCATTTT. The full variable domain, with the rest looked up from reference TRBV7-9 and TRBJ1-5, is DTGVSQNPRHKITKRGQNVTFRCDPISEHNRLYWYRQTLGQGPEFLTYFQNEAQLEKSRLLSDRFSAERPKGSFSTLEIQRTEQGDSAMYLCASSFGLGQPQHFGDGTRLSIL.

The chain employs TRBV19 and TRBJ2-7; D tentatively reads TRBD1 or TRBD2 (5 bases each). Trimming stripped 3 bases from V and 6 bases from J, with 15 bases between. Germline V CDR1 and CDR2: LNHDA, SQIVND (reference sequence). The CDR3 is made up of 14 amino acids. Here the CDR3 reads CASSIPTGGGEQYF. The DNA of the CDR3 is TGTGCCAGTAGTATCCCAACAGGAGGAGGCGAGCAGTACTTC.

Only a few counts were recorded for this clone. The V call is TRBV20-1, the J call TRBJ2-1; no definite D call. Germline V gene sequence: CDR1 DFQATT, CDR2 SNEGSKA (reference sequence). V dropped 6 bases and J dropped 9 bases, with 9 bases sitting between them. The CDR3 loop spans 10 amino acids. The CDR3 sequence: CSAPFGEQFF. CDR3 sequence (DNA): TGCAGTGCGCCTTTTGGTGAGCAGTTCTTC.

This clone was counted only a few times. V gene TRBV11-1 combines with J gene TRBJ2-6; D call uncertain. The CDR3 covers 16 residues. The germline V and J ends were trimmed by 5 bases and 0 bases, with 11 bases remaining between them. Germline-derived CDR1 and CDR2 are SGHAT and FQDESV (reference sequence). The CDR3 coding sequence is TGTGCCAGCAGCCCGATGGATTTCTCTGGGGCCAACGTCCTGACTTTC. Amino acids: CASSPMDFSGANVLTF.

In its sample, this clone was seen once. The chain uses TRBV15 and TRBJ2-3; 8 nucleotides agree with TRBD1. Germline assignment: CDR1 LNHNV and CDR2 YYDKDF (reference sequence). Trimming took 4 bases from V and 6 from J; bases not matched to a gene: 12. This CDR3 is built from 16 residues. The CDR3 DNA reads TGTGCCACCAGCACTATCAGGACAGGGAGAATGGATACGCAGTATTTT. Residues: CATSTIRTGRMDTQYF.

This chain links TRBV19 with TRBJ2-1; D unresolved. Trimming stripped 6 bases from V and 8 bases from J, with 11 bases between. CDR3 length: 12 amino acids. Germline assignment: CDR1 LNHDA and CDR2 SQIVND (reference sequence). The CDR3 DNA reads TGTGCCAGTAGCAAAACATTCGATGAGCAGTTCTTC. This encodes CASSKTFDEQFF.

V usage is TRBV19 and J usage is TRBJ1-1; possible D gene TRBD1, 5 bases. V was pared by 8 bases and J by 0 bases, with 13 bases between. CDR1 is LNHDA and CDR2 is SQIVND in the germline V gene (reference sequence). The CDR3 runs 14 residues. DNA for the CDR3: TGTGCCAGTTTAGGCCGACAGTTGAACACTGAAGCTTTCTTT. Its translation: CASLGRQLNTEAFF.

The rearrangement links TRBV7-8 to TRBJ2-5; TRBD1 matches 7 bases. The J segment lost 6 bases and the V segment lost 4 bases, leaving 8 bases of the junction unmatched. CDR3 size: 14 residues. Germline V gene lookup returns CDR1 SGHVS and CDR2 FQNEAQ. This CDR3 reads CASSSQTGSKTQYF. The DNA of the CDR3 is TGTGCCAGCAGCTCCCAGACAGGGTCGAAGACCCAGTACTTC.

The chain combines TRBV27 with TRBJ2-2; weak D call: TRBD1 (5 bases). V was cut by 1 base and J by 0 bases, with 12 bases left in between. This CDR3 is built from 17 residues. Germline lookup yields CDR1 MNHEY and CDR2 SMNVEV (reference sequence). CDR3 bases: TGTGCCAGCAGTTTATGGGGCGCTAAAACGAACACCGGGGAGCTGTTTTTT. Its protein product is CASSLWGAKTNTGELFF.

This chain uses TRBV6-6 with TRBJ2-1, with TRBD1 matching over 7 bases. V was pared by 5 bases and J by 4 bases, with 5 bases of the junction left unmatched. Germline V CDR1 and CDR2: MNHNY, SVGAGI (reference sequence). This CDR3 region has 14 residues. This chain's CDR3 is CASSIPGQYNEQFF. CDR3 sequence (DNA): TGTGCCAGCAGTATCCCGGGACAGTACAATGAGCAGTTCTTC.

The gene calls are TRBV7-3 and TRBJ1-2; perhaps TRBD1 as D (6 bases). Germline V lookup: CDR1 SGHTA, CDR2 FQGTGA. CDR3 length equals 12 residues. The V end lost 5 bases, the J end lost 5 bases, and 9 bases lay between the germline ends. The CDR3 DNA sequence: TGTGCCAGCAGCGCCACAGGGTATGGCTACACCTTC. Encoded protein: CASSATGYGYTF.

This CDR3 reads CATGQGTNTEAFF. The CDR3 region has the DNA TGTGCCACCGGACAGGGAACGAACACTGAAGCTTTCTTT. The V call is TRBV10-3, the J call TRBJ1-1, with 8 bases aligning to TRBD1. With 10 bases clipped from V and 1 base from J, the junction kept 5 bases outside the gene matches. The germline CDR1 and CDR2 sequences are ENHRY and SYGVKD. The CDR3 contains 13 residues.

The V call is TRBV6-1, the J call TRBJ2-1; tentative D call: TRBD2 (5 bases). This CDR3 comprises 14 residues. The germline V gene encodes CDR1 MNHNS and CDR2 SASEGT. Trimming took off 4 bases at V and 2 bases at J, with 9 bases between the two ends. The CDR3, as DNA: TGTGCCAGCAGTGGGGCCGGGACCTACAATGAGCAGTTCTTC. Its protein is CASSGAGTYNEQFF.

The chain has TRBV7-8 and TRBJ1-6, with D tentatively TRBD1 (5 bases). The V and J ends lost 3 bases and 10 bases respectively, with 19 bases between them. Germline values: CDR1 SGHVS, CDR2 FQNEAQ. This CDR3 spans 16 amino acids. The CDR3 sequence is CASSFSPGPGMSPLHF. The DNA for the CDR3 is TGTGCCAGCAGCTTTTCTCCGGGACCCGGGATGTCACCCCTCCACTTT.

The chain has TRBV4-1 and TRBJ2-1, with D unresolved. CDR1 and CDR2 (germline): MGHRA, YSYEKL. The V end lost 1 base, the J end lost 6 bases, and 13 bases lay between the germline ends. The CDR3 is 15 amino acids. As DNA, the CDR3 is TGCGCCAGCAGCCAAGTGATGGGGAACAGCAATGAGCAGTTCTTC. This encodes CASSQVMGNSNEQFF.

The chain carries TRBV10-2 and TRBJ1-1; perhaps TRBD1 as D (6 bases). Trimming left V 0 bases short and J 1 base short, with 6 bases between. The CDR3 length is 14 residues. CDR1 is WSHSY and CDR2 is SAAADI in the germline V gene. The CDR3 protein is CASSESRGNTEAFF. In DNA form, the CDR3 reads TGCGCCAGCAGTGAGTCCAGGGGGAACACTGAAGCTTTCTTT.

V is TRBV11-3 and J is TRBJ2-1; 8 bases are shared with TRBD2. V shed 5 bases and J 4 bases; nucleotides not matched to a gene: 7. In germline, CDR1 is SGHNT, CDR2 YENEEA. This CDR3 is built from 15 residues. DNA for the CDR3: TGTGCCAGCAGCCCGGGGGGGGAGCGGTACAATGAGCAGTTCTTC. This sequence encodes CASSPGGERYNEQFF.

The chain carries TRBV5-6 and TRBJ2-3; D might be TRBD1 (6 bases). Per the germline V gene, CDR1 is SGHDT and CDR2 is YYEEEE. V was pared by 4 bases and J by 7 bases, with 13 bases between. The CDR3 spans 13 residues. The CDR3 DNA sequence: TGTGCCAGCAGCCCTACAGGGTACAATACGCAGTATTTT. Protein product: CASSPTGYNTQYF.

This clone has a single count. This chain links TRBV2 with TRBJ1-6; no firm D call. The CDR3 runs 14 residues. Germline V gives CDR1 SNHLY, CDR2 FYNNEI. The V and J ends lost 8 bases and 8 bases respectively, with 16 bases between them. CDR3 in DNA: TGTGCCAGCTCGGCGGGGTGGACGCATTCACCCCTCCACTTT. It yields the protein CASSAGWTHSPLHF.

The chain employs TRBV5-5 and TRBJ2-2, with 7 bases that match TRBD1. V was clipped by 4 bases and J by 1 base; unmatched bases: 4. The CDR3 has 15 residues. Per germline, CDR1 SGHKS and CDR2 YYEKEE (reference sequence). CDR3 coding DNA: TGTGCCAGCAGCCGGGACAGTAAGAACACCGGGGAGCTGTTTTTT. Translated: CASSRDSKNTGELFF.

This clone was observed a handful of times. CDR3 nucleotide sequence: TGTGCCAGCAGCTCTTTAACAGGGGGCAATACCTACGAGCAGTACTTC. This encodes CASSSLTGGNTYEQYF. This chain joins TRBV13 and TRBJ2-7, with TRBD1 identical over 9 bases. J was trimmed by 2 bases and V by 4 bases; bases with no gene match: 9. Germline CDR1 is PRHDT and CDR2 is FYEKMQ (reference sequence). The CDR3 contains 16 residues.

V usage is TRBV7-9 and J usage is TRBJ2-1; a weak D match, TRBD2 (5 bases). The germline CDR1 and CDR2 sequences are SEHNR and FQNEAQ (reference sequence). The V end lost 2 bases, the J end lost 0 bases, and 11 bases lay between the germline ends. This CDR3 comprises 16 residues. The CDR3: CASSLSSGSSYNEQFF. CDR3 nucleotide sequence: TGTGCCAGCAGCTTAAGCAGCGGAAGCTCCTACAATGAGCAGTTCTTC.

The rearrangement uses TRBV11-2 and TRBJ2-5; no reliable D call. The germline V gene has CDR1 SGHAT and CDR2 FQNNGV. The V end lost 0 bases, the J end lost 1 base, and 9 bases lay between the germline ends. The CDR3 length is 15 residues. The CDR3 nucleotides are TGTGCCAGCAGCTTAGAGTACGTGTCCCAAGAGACCCAGTACTTC. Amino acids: CASSLEYVSQETQYF.

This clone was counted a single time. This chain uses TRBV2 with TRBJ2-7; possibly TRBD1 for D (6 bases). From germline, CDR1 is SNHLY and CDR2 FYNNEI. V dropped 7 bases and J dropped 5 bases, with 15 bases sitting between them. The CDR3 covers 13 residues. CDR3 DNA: TGTGCCAGCATAAGACAGGTACTCAACGAGCAGTACTTC. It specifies CASIRQVLNEQYF.

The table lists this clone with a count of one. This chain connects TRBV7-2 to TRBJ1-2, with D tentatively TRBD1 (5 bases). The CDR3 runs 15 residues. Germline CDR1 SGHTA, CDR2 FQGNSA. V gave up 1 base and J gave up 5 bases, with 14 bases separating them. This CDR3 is CASSLGPGGQYGYTF. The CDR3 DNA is TGTGCCAGCAGCTTAGGTCCAGGCGGACAATATGGCTACACCTTC.

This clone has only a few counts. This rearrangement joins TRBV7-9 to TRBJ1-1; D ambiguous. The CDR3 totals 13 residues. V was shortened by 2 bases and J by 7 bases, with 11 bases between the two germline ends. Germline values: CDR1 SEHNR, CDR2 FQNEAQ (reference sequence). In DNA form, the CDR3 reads TGTGCCAGCAGCTTAATCGGAGGCAGTGAAGCTTTCTTT. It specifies CASSLIGGSEAFF. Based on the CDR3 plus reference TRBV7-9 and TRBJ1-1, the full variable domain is DTGVSQNPRHKITKRGQNVTFRCDPISEHNRLYWYRQTLGQGPEFLTYFQNEAQLEKSRLLSDRFSAERPKGSFSTLEIQRTEQGDSAMYLCASSLIGGSEAFFGQGTRLTVV.

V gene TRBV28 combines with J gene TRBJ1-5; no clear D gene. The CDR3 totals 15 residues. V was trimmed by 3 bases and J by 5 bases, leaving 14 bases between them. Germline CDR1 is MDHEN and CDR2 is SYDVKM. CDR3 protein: CASSFRVQSDQPQHF. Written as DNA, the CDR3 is TGTGCCAGCAGTTTCCGGGTTCAATCCGATCAGCCCCAGCATTTT.